This TCR beta chain was profiled in a study of T-cell memory formation after mild COVID-19. Study background: TCR clustering was largely donor specific. General study points: Clones which contracted sat mainly in CM and EM if CD4+, and in EMRA if CD8+.

This clonotype showed up just a few times. Its specificity is unknown. TCRdb itself ran the 5' RACE reads through MiXCR, one entry per CDR3 protein. The sample shows some 300,000 distinct CDR3 sequences, less than 25% of them seen only once. The CDR3 has 17 residues. The trim removed 5 bases at V and 5 bases at J, leaving 11 bases unmatched. Germline V lookup: CDR1 SGHTA, CDR2 FQGNSA. The receptor's source is a man younger than 35 who had mild COVID-19 (a few samples of this study predate the infection). Cell type and time point are not known. The sequenced sample was PBMCs or a T cell subset sorted from them (not recorded which). This rearrangement joins TRBV7-2 to TRBJ2-3, with TRBD2 matching 12 bases. CDR3 bases: TGTGCCAGCAGCCCCGGTCTGACTAGCGGGGGTGGAGATACGCAGTATTTT. Translating it yields CASSPGLTSGGGDTQYF.